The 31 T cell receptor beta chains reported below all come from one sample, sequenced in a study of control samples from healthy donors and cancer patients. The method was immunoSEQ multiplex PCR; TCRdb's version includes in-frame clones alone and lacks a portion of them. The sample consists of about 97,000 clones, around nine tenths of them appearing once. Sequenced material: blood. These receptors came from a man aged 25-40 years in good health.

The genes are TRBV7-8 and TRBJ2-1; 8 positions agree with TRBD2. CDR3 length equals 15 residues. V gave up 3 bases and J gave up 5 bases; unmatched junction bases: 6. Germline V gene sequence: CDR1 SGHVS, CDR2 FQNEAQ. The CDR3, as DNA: TGTGCCAGCAGCTTCGGGGCGGGGGGTAACAATGAGCAGTTCTTC. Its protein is CASSFGAGGNNEQFF.

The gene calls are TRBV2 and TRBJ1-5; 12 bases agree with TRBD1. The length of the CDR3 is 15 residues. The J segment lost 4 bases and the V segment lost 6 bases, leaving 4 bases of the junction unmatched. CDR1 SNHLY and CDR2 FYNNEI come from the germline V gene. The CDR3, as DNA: TGTGCCAGCAGGGGACAGGGGGCGGGGAATCAGCCCCAGCATTTT. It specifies CASRGQGAGNQPQHF.

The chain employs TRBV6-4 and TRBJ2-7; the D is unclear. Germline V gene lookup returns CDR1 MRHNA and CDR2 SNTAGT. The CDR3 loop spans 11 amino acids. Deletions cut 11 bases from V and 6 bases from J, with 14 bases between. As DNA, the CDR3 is TGTGCCCACATACGTCGGATCGAGCAGTACGTC. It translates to CAHIRRIEQYV.

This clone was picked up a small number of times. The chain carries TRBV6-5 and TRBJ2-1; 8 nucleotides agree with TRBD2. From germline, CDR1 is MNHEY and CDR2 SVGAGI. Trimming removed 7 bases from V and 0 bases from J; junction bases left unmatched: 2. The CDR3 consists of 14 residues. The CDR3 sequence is CASKSGSSYNEQFF. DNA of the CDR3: TGTGCCAGCAAGAGCGGGAGCTCCTACAATGAGCAGTTCTTC.

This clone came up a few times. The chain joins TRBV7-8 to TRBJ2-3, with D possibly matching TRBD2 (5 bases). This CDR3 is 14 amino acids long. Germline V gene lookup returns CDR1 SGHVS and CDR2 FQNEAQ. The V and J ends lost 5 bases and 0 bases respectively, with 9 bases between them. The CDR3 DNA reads TGTGCCAGCAGCCCGGGGTCTAGCACAGATACGCAGTATTTT. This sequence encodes CASSPGSSTDTQYF. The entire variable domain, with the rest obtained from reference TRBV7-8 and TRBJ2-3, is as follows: GAGVSQSPRYKVAKRGQDVALRCDPISGHVSLFWYQQALGQGPEFLTYFQNEAQLDKSGLPSDRFFAERPEGSVSTLKIQRTQQEDSAVYLCASSPGSSTDTQYFGPGTRLTVL.

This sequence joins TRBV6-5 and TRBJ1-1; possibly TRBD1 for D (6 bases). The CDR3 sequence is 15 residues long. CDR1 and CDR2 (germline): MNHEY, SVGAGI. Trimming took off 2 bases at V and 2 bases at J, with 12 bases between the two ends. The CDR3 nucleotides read TGTGCCAGCAGTTACAGGGGGAGTGGAAACACTGAAGCTTTCTTT. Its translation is CASSYRGSGNTEAFF.

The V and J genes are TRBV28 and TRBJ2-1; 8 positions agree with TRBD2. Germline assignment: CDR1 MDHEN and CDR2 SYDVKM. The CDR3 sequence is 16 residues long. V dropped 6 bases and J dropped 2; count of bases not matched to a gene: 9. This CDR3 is CASSSHGSGAYNEQFF. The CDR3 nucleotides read TGTGCCAGCAGCTCCCATGGTAGCGGGGCCTACAATGAGCAGTTCTTC.

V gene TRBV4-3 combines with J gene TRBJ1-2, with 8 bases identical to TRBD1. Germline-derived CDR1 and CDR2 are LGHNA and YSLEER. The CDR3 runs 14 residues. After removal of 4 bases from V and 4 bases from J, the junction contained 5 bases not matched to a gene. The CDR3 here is CASSPKTGAYGYTF. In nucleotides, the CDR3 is TGCGCCAGCAGCCCCAAGACAGGGGCCTATGGCTACACCTTC.

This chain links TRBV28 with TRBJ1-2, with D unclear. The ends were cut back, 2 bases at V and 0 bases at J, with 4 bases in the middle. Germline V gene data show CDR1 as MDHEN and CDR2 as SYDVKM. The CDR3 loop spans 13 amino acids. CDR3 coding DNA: TGTGCCAGCAGTTTAGAGTCTAACTATGGCTACACCTTC. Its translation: CASSLESNYGYTF.

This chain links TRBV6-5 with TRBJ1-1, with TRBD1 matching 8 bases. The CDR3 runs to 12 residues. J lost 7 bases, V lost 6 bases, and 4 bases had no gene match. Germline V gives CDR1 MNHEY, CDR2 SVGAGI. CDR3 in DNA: TGTGCCAGCAGGGGGGACAGGCTTGAAGCTTTCTTT. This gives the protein CASRGDRLEAFF.

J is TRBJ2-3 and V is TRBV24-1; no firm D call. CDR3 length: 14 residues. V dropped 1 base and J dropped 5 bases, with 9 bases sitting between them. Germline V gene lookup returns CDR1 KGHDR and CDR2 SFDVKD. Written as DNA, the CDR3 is TGTGCCACCAGTGATTTAGTGTGGAAAGATACGCAGTATTTT. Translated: CATSDLVWKDTQYF.

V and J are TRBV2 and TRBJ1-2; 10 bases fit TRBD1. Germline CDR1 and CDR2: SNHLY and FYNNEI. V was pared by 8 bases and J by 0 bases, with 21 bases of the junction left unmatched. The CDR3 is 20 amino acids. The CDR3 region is CASHGLAMAGQGKTNYGYTF. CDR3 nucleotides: TGTGCCAGCCATGGGCTCGCAATGGCGGGACAGGGGAAGACTAACTATGGCTACACCTTC.

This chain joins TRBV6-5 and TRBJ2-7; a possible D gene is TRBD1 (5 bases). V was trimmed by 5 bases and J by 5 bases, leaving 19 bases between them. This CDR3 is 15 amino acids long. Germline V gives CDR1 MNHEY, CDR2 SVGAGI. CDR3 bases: TGTGCCAGCAGTCCCGTCGGAGTCAGGGTCCACGAGCAGTACTTC. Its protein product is CASSPVGVRVHEQYF.

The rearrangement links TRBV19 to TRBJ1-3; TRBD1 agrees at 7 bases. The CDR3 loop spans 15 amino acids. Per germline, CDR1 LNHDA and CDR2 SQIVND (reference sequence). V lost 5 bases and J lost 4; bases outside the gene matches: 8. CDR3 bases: TGTGCCAGTAGTGTCACAGGGGTCTCAGGAAACACCATATATTTT. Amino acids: CASSVTGVSGNTIYF.

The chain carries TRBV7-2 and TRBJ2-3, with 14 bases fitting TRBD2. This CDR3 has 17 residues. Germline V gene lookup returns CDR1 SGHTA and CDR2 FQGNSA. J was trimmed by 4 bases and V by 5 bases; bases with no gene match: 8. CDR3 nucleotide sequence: TGTGCCAGCAGCGGGCGAGGACTAGCGGGAGGATCAGATACGCAGTATTTT. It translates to CASSGRGLAGGSDTQYF.

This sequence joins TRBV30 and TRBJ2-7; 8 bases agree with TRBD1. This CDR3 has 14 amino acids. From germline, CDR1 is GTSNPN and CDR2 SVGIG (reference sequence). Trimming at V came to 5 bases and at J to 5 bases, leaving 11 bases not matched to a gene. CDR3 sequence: CAWANGRGPNEQYF. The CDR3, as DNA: TGTGCCTGGGCAAATGGCAGGGGGCCAAACGAGCAGTACTTC.

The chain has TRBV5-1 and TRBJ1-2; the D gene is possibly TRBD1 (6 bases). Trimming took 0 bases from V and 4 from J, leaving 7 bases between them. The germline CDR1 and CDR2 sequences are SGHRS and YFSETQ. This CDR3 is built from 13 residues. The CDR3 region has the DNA TGCGCCAGCAGCTTGGGGGGGGCCTATGGCTACACCTTC. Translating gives CASSLGGAYGYTF.

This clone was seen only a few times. The CDR3 loop is CASSFGLGYEQFF. In DNA form, the CDR3 reads TGTGCCAGCAGCTTCGGGCTAGGTTATGAGCAGTTCTTC. The chain has TRBV7-2 and TRBJ2-1, with D uncertain. The ends were cut back, 3 bases at V and 8 bases at J, with 11 bases in the middle. Germline CDR1 SGHTA, CDR2 FQGNSA. The CDR3 has 13 residues.

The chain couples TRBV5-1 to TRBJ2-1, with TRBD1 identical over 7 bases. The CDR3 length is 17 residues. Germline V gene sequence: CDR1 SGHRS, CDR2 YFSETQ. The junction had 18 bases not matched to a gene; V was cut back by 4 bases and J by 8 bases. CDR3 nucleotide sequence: TGCGCCAGCAGCGCAATCTTGGTTACAGGGGTTCGGGATGAGCAGTTCTTC. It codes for CASSAILVTGVRDEQFF.

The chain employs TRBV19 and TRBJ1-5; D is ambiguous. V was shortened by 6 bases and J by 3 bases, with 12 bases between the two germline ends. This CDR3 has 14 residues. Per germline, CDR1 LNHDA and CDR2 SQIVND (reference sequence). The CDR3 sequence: CASSHRQYNQPQHF. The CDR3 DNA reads TGTGCCAGTAGCCACCGGCAATACAATCAGCCCCAGCATTTT.

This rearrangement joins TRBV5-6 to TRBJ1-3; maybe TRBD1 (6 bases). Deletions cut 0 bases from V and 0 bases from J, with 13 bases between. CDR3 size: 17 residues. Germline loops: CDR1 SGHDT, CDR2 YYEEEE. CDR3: CASSLETGTYSGNTIYF. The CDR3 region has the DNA TGTGCCAGCAGCTTGGAAACAGGGACCTACTCTGGAAACACCATATATTTT.

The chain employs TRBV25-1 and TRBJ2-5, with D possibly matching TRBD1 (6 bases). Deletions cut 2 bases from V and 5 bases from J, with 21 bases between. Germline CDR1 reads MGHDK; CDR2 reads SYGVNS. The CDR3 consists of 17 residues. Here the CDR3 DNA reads TGTGCCAGCAGTGAAATTTGGACACCAGGGGTAGGGGAGACCCAGTACTTC. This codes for CASSEIWTPGVGETQYF.

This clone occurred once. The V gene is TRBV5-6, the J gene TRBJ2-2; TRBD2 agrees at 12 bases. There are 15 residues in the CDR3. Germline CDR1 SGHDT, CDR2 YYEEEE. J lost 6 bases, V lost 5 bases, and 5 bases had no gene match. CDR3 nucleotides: TGTGCCAGCAGGAAGAGACTAGCGGGAGCCGGGGAGCTGTTTTTT. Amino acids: CASRKRLAGAGELFF.

The CDR3 nucleotides are TGTGCCAGCAGGGCCGGGACTAGGGGGACCGGGGAGCTGTTTTTT. This encodes CASRAGTRGTGELFF. J is TRBJ2-2 and V is TRBV6-5, with 8 bases aligning to TRBD2. The CDR3 has 15 residues. Germline CDR1 MNHEY, CDR2 SVGAGI. The V segment lost 6 bases and the J segment 5 bases; nucleotides outside the gene matches: 8.

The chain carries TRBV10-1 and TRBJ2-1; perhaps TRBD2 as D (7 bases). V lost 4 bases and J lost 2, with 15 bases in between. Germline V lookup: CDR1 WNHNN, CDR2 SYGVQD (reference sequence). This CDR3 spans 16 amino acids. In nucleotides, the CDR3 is TGCGCCAGCAGTGGGGGGGGCAGGGAGACCTACAATGAGCAGTTCTTC. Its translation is CASSGGGRETYNEQFF.

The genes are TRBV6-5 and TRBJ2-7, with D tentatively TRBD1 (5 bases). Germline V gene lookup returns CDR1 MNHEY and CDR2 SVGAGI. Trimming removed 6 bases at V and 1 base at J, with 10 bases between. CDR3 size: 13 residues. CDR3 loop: CASRAQGSYEQYV. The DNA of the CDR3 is TGTGCCAGCAGAGCCCAGGGTTCCTACGAGCAGTACGTC.

Here the CDR3 DNA reads TGTGCCAGCAGCTTCGAGGTGTCTAACTATGGCTACACCTTC. It encodes CASSFEVSNYGYTF. V gene TRBV7-2 combines with J gene TRBJ1-2; D is ambiguous. The V gene's germline CDR1 is SGHTA and CDR2 FQGNSA. The CDR3 is 14 amino acids. V lost 3 bases and J 0 bases, leaving 8 bases between the germline ends.

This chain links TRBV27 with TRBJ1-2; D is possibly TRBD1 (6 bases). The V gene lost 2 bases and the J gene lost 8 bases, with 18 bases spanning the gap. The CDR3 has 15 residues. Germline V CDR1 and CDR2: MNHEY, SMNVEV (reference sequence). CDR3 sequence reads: CASSLLPGESRGYTF. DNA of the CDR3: TGTGCCAGCAGTTTACTCCCAGGGGAGTCCAGGGGCTACACCTTC.

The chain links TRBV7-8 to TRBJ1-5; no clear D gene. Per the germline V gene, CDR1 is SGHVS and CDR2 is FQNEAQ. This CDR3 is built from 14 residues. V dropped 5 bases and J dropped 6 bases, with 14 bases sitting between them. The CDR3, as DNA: TGTGCCAGCAGCCCCTACGGAGGTGGTCAGCCCCAGCATTTT. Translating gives CASSPYGGGQPQHF.

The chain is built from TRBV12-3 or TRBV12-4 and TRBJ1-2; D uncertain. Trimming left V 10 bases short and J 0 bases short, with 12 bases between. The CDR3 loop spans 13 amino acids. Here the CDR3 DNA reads TGTGCCACTACCCCCAGTCCTAACTATGGCTACACCTTC. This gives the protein CATTPSPNYGYTF.

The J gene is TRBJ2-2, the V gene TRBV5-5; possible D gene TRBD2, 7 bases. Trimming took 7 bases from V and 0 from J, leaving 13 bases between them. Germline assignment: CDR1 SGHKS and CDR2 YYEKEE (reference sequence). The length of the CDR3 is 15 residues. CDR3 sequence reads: CASLRGTTNTGELFF. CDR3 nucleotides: TGTGCCAGCTTGAGGGGGACTACGAACACCGGGGAGCTGTTTTTT.